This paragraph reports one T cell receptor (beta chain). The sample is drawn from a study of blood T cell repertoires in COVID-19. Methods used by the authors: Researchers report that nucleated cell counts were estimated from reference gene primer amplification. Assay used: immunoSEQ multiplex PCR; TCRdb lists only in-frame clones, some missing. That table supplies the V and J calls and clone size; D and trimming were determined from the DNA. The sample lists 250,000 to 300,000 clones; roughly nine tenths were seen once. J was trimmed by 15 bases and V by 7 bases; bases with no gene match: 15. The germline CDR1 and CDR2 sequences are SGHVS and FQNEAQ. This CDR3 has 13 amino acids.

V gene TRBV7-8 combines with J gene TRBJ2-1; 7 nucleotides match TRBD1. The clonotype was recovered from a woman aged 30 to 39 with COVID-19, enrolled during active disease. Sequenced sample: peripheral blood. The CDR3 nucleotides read TGTGCCAGCACCCGGGACCCGACAGGGATTAGGTTCTTC. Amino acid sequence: CASTRDPTGIRFF.